Following are 8 T cell receptor beta chains from one sample sequenced in a study of blood T cell repertoires in COVID-19. Data came from immunoSEQ multiplex PCR; TCRdb stores just in-frame clones and leaves some out. In the table there are 45,000 to 50,000 clones, approximately 87% of which are singletons. Sequencing input: peripheral blood. The origin of the receptors is a human donor in a cohort sampled during active COVID-19.

The J gene is TRBJ1-1, the V gene TRBV29-1, with 7 bases lining up with TRBD1. The CDR3 is made up of 13 amino acids. Germline CDR1 and CDR2: SQVTM and ANQGSEA. Trimming at V came to 6 bases and at J to 1 base, leaving 5 bases not matched to a gene. The CDR3 reads CSVQGGENTEAFF. The CDR3 DNA reads as TGCAGCGTGCAGGGGGGCGAGAACACTGAAGCTTTCTTT.

The chain employs TRBV9 and TRBJ2-5; D gene ambiguous. Looked up from germline, CDR1 is SGDLS and CDR2 is YYNGEE. This CDR3 is built from 12 residues. V was pared by 4 bases and J by 2 bases, with 6 bases between. CDR3 sequence: CASSRFQETQYF. The DNA of the CDR3 is TGTGCCAGCAGCCGGTTTCAAGAGACCCAGTACTTC.

The genes are TRBV6-4 and TRBJ2-1, with a weak D call TRBD1 (5 bases). Germline V CDR1 and CDR2: MRHNA, SNTAGT. The V gene lost 5 bases and the J gene lost 2 bases, with 13 bases spanning the gap. This CDR3 has 15 amino acids. The CDR3 coding sequence is TGTGCCAGCAGTCAAGACAGCCTCGCCTACAATGAGCAGTTCTTC. Encoded protein: CASSQDSLAYNEQFF.

The chain links TRBV10-1 to TRBJ1-2; TRBD1 agrees at 8 bases. Germline V gene data show CDR1 as WNHNN and CDR2 as SYGVQD (reference sequence). The CDR3 length is 15 residues. The V and J ends lost 5 bases and 8 bases, in that order; junction bases with no gene match: 13. CDR3 loop: CASSPYGQGADGYTF. CDR3 in DNA: TGCGCCAGCAGTCCCTATGGGCAGGGGGCTGACGGCTACACCTTC.

This chain uses TRBV9 with TRBJ2-1; TRBD2 aligns across 15 bases. The J segment lost 7 bases and the V segment lost 3 bases, leaving 2 bases of the junction unmatched. Per the germline V gene, CDR1 is SGDLS and CDR2 is YYNGEE. There are 15 residues in the CDR3. The DNA of the CDR3 is TGTGCCAGCAGCGCCGGGACTAGCGGGGGGAATGAGCAGTTCTTC. Encoded protein: CASSAGTSGGNEQFF.

The chain couples TRBV4-3 to TRBJ2-7; D unclear. CDR1 LGHNA and CDR2 YSLEER come from the germline V gene. Trimming took off 2 bases at V and 1 base at J, with 6 bases between the two ends. The CDR3 is 13 residues long. DNA for the CDR3: TGCGCCAGCAGCCAATCTAGGTCCTACGAGCAGTACTTC. Amino acid sequence: CASSQSRSYEQYF.

V gene TRBV19 combines with J gene TRBJ2-7; 11 bases are shared with TRBD1. Germline V gene lookup returns CDR1 LNHDA and CDR2 SQIVND (reference sequence). J gave up 11 bases and V 8 bases, and 5 bases lay outside the gene matches. The CDR3 sequence is 11 residues long. The CDR3 here is CASGQGAQKYF. CDR3 coding DNA: TGTGCCAGTGGACAGGGGGCTCAGAAGTACTTC.

The chain links TRBV2 to TRBJ1-4; 8 bases fit TRBD1. V lost 6 bases and J lost 4; bases outside the gene matches: 4. The V gene's germline CDR1 is SNHLY and CDR2 FYNNEI. This CDR3 is built from 14 residues. The CDR3 DNA reads TGTGCCAGCAGCCGACAGGGGCTTAATGAAAAACTGTTTTTT. Protein: CASSRQGLNEKLFF.